Sequencing of this T cell receptor beta chain was carried out in a study of T cell responses to AZD1222 COVID-19 vaccine. Broader study findings: Close to half of spike-specific TCRs reportedly recognize unmutated variant regions. The number of AZD1222 recipients seropositive at baseline was only five or six. Among vaccine-associated CD4 TCRs, coverage spanned spike, with dominance at 160-218 and 743-854.

For this clone: Its antigen remains unidentified.

This CDR3 is 16 amino acids long. V lost 0 bases to trimming and J lost 2 bases; unmatched junction nucleotides: 5. Germline CDR1 and CDR2: KGHSH and LQKENI. Second-dose intervals of approximately 4 or approximately 12 weeks were pooled. TCRdb's copy holds only in-frame clones and misses some; the assay was immunoSEQ multiplex PCR. The sample includes about 130,000 clones, 92% seen only once; the top ten take approximately 1.2%. The chain employs TRBV18 and TRBJ2-3; 7 bases agree with TRBD2. The receptor was isolated from an adult who received the AZD1222 COVID-19 vaccine. The material was peripheral blood, obtained 28 days after the second AZD1222 dose. CDR3 sequence (DNA): TGTGCCAGCTCACCACCGGCTAGCGGCTACACAGATACGCAGTATTTT. It codes for CASSPPASGYTDTQYF.